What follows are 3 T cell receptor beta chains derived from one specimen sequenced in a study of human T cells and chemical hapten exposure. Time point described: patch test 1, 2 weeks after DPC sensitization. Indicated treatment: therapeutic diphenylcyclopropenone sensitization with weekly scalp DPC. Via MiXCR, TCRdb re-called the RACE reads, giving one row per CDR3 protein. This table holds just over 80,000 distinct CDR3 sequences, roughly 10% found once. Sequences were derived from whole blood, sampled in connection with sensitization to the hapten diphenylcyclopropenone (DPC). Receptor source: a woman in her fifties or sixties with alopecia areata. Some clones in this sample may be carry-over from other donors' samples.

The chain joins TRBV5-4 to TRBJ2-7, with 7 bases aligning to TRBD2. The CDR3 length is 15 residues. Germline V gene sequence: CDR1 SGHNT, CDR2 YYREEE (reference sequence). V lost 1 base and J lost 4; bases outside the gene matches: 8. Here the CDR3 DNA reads TGTGCCAGCAGCTTGACCGGGGAGGGCTGGTACGAGCAGTACTTC. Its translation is CASSLTGEGWYEQYF.

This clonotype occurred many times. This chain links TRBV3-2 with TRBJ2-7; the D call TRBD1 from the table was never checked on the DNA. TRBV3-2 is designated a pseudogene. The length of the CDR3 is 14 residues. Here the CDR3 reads CASSRRTLTYEQYF. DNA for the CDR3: TGTGCCAGCAGCCGAAGGACACTCACCTACGAGCAGTACTTC.

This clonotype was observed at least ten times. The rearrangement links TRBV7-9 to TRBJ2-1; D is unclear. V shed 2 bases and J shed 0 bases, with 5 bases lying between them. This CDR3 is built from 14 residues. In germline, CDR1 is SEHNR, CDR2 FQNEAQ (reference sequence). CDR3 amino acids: CASSLKSSYNEQFF. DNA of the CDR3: TGTGCCAGCAGCTTAAAGAGCTCCTACAATGAGCAGTTCTTC. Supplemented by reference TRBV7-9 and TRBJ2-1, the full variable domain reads DTGVSQNPRHKITKRGQNVTFRCDPISEHNRLYWYRQTLGQGPEFLTYFQNEAQLEKSRLLSDRFSAERPKGSFSTLEIQRTEQGDSAMYLCASSLKSSYNEQFFGPGTRLTVL.